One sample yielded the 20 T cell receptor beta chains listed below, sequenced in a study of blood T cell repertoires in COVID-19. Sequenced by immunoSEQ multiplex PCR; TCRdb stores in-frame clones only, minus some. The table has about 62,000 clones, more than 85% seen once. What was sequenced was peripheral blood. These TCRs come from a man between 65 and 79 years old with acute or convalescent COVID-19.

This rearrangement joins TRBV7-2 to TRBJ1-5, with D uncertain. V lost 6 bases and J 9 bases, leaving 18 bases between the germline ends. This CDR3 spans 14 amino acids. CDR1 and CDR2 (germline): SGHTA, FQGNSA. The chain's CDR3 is CASSESSGVGPQHF. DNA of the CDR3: TGTGCCAGCAGTGAATCCTCCGGGGTAGGGCCCCAGCATTTT.

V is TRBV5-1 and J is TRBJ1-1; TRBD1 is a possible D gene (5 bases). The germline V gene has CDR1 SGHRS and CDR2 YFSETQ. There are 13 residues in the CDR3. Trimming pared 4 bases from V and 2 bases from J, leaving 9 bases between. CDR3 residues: CASSPDINTEAFF. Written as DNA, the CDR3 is TGCGCCAGCAGCCCGGACATAAACACTGAAGCTTTCTTT.

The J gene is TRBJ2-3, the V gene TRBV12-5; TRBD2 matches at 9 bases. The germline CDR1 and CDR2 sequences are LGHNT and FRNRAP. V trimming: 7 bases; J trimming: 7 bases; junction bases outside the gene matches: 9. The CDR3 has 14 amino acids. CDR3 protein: CASALDSGSNTQYF. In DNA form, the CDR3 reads TGTGCTAGTGCCCTCGATAGCGGGAGCAATACGCAGTATTTT.

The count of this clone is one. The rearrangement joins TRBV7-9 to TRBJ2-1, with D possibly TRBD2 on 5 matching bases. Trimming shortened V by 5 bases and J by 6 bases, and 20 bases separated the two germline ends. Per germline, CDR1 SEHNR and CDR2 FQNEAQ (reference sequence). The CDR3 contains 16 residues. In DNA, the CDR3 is TGTGCCAGCAGCCCTACGCCATCAAGCGGATTCAATGAGCAGTTCTTC. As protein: CASSPTPSSGFNEQFF.

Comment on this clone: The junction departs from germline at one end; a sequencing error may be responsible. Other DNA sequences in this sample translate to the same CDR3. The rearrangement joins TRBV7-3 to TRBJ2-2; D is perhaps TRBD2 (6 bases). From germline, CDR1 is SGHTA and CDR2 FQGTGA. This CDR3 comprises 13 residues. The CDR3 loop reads CASSLSGTGELFF. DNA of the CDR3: TGCGCCAGCAGCCTTAGCGGAACCGGGGAGCTGTTTTTT.

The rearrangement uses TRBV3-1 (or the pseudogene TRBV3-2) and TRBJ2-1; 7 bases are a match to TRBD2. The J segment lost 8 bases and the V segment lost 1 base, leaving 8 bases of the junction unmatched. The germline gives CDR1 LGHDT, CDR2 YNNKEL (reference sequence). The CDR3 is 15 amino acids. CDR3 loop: CASSQAPSGIYEQFF. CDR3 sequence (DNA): TGTGCCAGCAGCCAAGCACCCAGCGGGATTTATGAGCAGTTCTTC.

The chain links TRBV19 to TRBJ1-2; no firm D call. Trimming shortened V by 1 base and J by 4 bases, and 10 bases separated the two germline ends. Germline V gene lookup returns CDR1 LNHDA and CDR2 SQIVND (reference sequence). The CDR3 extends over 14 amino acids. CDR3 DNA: TGTGCCAGTAGTATAGCGGAGAAACTCTATGGCTACACCTTC. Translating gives CASSIAEKLYGYTF.

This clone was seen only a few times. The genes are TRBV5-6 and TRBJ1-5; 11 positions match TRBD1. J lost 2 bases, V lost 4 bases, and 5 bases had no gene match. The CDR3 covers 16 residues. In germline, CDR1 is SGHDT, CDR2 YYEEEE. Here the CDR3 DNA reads TGTGCCAGCAGCGGGATGGGACAGGGGGGCAATCAGCCCCAGCATTTT. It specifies CASSGMGQGGNQPQHF.

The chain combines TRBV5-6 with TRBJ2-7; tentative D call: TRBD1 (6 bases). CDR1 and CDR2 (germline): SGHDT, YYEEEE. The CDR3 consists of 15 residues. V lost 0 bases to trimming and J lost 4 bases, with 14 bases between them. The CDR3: CASSLGAGEIYEQYF. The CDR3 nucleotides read TGTGCCAGCAGCTTGGGAGCAGGGGAAATTTACGAGCAGTACTTC. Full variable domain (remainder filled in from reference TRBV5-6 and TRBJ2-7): DAGVTQSPTHLIKTRGQQVTLRCSPKSGHDTVSWYQQALGQGPQFIFQYYEEEERQRGNFPDRFSGHQFPNYSSELNVNALLLGDSALYLCASSLGAGEIYEQYFGPGTRLTVT.

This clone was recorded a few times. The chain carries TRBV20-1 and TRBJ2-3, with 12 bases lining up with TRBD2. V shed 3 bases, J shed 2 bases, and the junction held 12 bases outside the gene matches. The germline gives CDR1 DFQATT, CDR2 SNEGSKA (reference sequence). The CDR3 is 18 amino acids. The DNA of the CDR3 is TGCAGTGCTAGTGCAGGGTGGACTAGCGGGGCCCCCACAGATACGCAGTATTTT. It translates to CSASAGWTSGAPTDTQYF.

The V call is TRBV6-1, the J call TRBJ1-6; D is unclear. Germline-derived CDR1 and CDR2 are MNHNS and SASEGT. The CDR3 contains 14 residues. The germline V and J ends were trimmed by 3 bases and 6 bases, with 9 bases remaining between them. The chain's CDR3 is CASSEANRNSPLHF. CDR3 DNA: TGTGCCAGCAGTGAGGCCAACCGTAATTCACCCCTCCACTTT.

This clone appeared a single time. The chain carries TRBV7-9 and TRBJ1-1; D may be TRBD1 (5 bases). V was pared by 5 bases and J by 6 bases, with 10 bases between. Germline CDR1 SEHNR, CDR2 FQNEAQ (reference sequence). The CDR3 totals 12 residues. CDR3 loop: CASSPTGSEAFF. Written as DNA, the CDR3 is TGTGCCAGCAGCCCAACAGGATCTGAAGCTTTCTTT.

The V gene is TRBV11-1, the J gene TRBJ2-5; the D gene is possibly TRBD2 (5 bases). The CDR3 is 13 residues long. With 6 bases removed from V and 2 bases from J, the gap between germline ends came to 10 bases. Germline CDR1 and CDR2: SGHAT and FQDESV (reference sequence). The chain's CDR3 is CASRAAGQETQYF. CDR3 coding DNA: TGTGCCAGCAGGGCGGCGGGTCAAGAGACCCAGTACTTC.

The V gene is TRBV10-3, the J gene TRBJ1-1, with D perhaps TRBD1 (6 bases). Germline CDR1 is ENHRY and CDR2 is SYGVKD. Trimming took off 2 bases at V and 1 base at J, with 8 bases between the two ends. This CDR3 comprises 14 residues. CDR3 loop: CAISEGRGNTEAFF. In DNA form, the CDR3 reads TGTGCCATCAGTGAGGGCAGGGGGAACACTGAAGCTTTCTTT.

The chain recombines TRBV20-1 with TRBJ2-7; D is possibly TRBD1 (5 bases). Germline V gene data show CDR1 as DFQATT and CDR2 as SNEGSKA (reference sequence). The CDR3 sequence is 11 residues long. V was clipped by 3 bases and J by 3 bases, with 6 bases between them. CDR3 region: CSARDNYEQYF. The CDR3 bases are TGCAGTGCTAGGGACAACTACGAGCAGTACTTC.

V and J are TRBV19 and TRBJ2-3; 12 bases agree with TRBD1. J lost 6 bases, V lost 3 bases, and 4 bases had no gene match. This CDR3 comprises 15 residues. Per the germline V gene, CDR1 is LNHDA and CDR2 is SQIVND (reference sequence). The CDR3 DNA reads TGTGCCAGTAGTATGGGGACAGGGGGCGCGGATACGCAGTATTTT. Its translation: CASSMGTGGADTQYF.

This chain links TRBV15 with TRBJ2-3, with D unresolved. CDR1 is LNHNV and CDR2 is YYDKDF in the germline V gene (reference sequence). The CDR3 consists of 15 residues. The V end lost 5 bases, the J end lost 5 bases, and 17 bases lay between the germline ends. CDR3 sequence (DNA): TGTGCCACCAGCCCCGGGTTTATGGTAGTAGATACGCAGTATTTT. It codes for CATSPGFMVVDTQYF.

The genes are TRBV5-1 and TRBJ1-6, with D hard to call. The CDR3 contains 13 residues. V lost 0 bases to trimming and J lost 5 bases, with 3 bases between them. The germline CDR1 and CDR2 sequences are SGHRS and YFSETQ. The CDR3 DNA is TGCGCCAGCAGCTTGGTCGATAATTCACCCCTCCACTTT. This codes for CASSLVDNSPLHF. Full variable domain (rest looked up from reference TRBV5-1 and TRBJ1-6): KAGVTQTPRYLIKTRGQQVTLSCSPISGHRSVSWYQQTPGQGLQFLFEYFSETQRNKGNFPGRFSGRQFSNSRSEMNVSTLELGDSALYLCASSLVDNSPLHFGNGTRLTVT.

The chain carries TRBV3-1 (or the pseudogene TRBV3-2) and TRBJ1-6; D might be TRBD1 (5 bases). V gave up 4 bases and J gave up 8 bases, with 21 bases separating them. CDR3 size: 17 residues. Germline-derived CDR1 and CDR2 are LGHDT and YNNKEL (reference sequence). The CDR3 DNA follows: TGTGCCAGCAGCCCGCTGGGGGAGGGGAGATCAGATTCACCCCTCCACTTT. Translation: CASSPLGEGRSDSPLHF.

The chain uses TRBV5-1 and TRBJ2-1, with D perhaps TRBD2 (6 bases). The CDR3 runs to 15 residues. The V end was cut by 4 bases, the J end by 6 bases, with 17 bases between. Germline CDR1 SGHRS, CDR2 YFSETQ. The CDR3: CASSGGLLTFNEQFF. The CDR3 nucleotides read TGCGCCAGCAGCGGGGGACTCCTTACTTTCAATGAGCAGTTCTTC.